This TCR beta chain emerged from a study of T-cell reconstitution after alpha-beta-depleted transplantation in children. Study-wide points: After transplant, high TCRbeta diversity at day 60 in some patients arose from surviving recipient T cells and thymic progenitors. It was reported that alpha-beta T cells came from several hundred expanded graft clones (about two months after transplant).

About this clonotype itself: Its antigen is currently unknown.

Researchers prepared the TCRbeta library using unique molecular identifiers, the study reports. TCRdb recomputed calls from the PCR reads with MiXCR, one row per CDR3 protein. The repertoire consists of about 78,000 distinct CDR3 sequences, with roughly an eighth occurring once and the leading ten covering around a quarter. The CDR3 has 15 amino acids. Trimming removed 5 bases from V and 7 bases from J, with 17 bases in between. The V gene is TRBV12-3 or TRBV12-4, the J gene TRBJ1-4; D unresolved. The starting material was PBMCs, mostly from graft donor cells, obtained 180 days after TCRalphabeta/CD19-depleted stem cell transplant. The source of this sequence is a male patient aged 2 to 9 who had a stem cell transplant for acute lymphoblastic leukemia, so the T cells may come from the graft donor. CDR3: CASSPSGLAGEKLFF. CDR3 DNA: TGTGCCAGCAGTCCCTCGGGCCTCGCGGGTGAAAAACTGTTTTTT.